These T cell receptor beta chains were read from a single sample in a study of control samples from healthy donors and cancer patients. Only in-frame clones appear in the TCRdb table, and some are missing; sequencing was by immunoSEQ multiplex PCR. The sample contains around 230,000 clones, just under 95% of which appear only once. The specimen was blood. The source is a man aged 50-59 years in good health. Both conserved end residues are part of each CDR3. D genes are given only for firm matches.

TRBV10-3	TRBJ2-5	TRBD1	CAISEPSDRGEAQYF	TGTGCCATCAGTGAGCCCTCCGACAGGGGAGAAGCCCAGTACTTC
TRBV6-5	TRBJ2-5	.	CASSYMGALETQYF	TGTGCCAGCAGTTACATGGGGGCTCTGGAGACCCAGTACTTC
TRBV12-3/TRBV12-4	TRBJ1-2	.	CASYQTGYTF	TGTGCCAGCTACCAAACGGGCTACACCTTC
TRBV19	TRBJ2-5	.	CASSIGVGGAETQYF	TGTGCCAGTAGTATCGGTGTTGGTGGGGCTGAGACCCAGTACTTC
TRBV30	TRBJ2-7	.	CAWSSGGYNEQYF	TGTGCCTGGAGTTCTGGAGGGTACAACGAGCAGTACTTC
TRBV7-6	TRBJ2-2	.	CASSQPKDRRGVGTGELFF	TGTGCCAGCAGCCAACCCAAGGACAGGCGGGGGGTGGGGACCGGGGAGCTGTTTTTT
TRBV6-6	TRBJ1-1	TRBD1	CASSYRVGTGITEAFF	TGTGCCAGCAGTTATCGTGTTGGGACAGGTATTACTGAAGCTTTCTTT
TRBV5-1	TRBJ2-6	TRBD1	CASSSRGLGANVLTF	TGCGCCAGCAGCTCCAGGGGGCTTGGGGCCAACGTCCTGACTTTC
TRBV18	TRBJ1-3	.	CASSRTTGNTIYF	TGTGCCAGCTCACGAACCACTGGAAACACCATATATTTT
TRBV5-6	TRBJ1-2	TRBD1	CASSLDRDHGYTF	TGTGCCAGCAGCCTCGACAGGGATCATGGCTACACCTTC